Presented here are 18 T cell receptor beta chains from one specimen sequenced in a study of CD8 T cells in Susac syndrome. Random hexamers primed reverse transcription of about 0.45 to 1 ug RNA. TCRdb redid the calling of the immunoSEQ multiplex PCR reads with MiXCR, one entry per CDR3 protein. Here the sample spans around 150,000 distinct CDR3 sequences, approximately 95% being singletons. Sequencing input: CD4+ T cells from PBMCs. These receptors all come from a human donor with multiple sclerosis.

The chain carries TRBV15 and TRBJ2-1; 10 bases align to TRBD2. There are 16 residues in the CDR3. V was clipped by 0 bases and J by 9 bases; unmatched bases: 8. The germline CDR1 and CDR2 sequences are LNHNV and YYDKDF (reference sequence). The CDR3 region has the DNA TGTGCCACCAGCAGAGAGGGACTAGCGAAAGAGGGTGAGCAGTTCTTC. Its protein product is CATSREGLAKEGEQFF. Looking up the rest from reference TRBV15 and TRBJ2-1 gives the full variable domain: DAMVIQNPRYQVTQFGKPVTLSCSQTLNHNVMYWYQQKSSQAPKLLFHYYDKDFNNEADTPDNFQSRRPNTSFCFLDIRSPGLGDTAMYLCATSREGLAKEGEQFFGPGTRLTVL.

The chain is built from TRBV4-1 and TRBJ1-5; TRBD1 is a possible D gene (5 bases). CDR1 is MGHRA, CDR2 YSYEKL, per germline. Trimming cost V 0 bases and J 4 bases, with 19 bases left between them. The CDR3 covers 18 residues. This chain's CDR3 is CASSQDRLRGRMNQPQHF. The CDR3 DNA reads TGCGCCAGCAGCCAAGATCGTCTACGGGGACGGATGAATCAGCCCCAGCATTTT.

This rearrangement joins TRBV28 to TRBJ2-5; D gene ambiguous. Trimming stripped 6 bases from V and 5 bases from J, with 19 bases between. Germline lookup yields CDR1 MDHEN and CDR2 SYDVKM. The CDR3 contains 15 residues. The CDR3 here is CASSSGPLRGETQYF. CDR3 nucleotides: TGTGCCAGCAGCTCCGGACCGCTGCGTGGGGAGACCCAGTACTTC.

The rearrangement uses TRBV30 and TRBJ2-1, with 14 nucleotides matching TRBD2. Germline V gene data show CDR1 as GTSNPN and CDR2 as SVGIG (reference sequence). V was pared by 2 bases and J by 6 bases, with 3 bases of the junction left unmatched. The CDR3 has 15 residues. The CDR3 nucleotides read TGTGCCTGGAGTTCGGGACTAGCGGGAGCCAATGAGCAGTTCTTC. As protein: CAWSSGLAGANEQFF. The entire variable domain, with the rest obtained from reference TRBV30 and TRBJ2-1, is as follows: SQTIHQWPATLVQPVGSPLSLECTVEGTSNPNLYWYRQAAGRGLQLLFYSVGIGQISSEVPQNLSASRPQDRQFILSSKKLLLSDSGFYLCAWSSGLAGANEQFFGPGTRLTVL.

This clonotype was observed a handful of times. This chain's CDR3 is CSATNPKGGHRVLTF. The CDR3 nucleotides read TGCAGTGCTACTAATCCCAAAGGGGGGCATAGGGTCCTGACTTTC. The genes are TRBV20-1 and TRBJ2-6; D could derive from TRBD1 or TRBD2 (6 bases each). In germline, CDR1 is DFQATT, CDR2 SNEGSKA (reference sequence). The CDR3 length is 15 residues. V lost 4 bases and J lost 13, with 23 bases in between.

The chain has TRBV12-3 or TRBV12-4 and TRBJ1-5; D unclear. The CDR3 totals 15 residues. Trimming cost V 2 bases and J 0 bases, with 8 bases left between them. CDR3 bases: TGTGCCAGCAGTTTATACTGGGGTAGCAATCAGCCCCAGCATTTT. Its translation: CASSLYWGSNQPQHF.

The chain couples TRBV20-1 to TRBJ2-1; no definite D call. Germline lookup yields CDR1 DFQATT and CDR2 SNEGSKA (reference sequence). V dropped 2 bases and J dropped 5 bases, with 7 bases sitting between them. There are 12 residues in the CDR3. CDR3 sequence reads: CSARPWDNEQFF. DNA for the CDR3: TGCAGTGCTAGACCGTGGGACAATGAGCAGTTCTTC.

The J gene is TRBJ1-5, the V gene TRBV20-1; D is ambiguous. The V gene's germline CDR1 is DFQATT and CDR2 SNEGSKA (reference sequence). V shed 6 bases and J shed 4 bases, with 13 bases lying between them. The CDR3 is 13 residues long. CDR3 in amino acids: CSAQDPLNQPQHF. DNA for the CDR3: TGCAGTGCCCAGGACCCATTGAATCAGCCCCAGCATTTT.

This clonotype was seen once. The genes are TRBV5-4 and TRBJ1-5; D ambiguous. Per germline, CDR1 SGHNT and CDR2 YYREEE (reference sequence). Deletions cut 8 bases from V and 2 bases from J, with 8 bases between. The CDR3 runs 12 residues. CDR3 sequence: CASGIGNQPQHF. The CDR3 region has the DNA TGTGCCAGTGGAATTGGCAATCAGCCCCAGCATTTT.

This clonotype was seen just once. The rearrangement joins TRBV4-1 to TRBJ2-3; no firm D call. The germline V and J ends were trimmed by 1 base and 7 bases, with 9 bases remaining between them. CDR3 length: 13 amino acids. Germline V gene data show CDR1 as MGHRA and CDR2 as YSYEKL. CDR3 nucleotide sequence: TGCGCCAGCAGCCAAGCGCAAGTAAATACGCAGTATTTT. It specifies CASSQAQVNTQYF.

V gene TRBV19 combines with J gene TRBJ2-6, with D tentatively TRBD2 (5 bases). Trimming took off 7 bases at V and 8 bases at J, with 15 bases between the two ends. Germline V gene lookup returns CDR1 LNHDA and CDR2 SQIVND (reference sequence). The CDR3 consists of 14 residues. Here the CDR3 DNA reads TGTGCCAGTACGGACGGTCCCGGGACCAACGTCCTGACTTTC. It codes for CASTDGPGTNVLTF.

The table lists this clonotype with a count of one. As DNA, the CDR3 is TGTGCCTGGAGTGGGGCAAATCAGCCCCAGCATTTT. Protein: CAWSGANQPQHF. The chain joins TRBV30 to TRBJ1-5; D uncertain. CDR3 length: 12 residues. In germline, CDR1 is GTSNPN, CDR2 SVGIG (reference sequence). The V gene lost 1 base and the J gene lost 4 bases, with 5 bases spanning the gap.

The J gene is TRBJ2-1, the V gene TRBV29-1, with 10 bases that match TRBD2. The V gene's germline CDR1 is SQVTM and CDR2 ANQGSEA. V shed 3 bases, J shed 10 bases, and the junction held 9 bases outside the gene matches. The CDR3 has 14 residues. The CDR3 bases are TGCAGCGTTGATCGCCTAGCGGGAGTACGCGAGCAGTTCTTC. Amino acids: CSVDRLAGVREQFF.

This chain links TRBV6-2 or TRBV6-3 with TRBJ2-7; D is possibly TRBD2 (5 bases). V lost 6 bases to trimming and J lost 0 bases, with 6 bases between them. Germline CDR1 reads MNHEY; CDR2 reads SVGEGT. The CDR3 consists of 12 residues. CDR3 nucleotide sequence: TGTGCCAGCAGGAGCGGCTCCTACGAGCAGTACTTC. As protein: CASRSGSYEQYF.

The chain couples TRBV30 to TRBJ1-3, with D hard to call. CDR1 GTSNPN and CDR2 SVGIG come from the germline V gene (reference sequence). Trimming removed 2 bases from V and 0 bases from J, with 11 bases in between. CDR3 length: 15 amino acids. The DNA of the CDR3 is TGTGCCTGGAGTAAATTAAGGGTCTCTGGAAACACCATATATTTT. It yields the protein CAWSKLRVSGNTIYF.

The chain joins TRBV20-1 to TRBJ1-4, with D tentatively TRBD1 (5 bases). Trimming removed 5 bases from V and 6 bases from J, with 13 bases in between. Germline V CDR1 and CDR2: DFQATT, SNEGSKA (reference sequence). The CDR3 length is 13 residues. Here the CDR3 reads CSASRDLDEKLFF. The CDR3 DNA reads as TGCAGTGCTTCCCGGGACCTAGATGAAAAACTGTTTTTT.

In DNA, the CDR3 is TGTGCCAGCAGCTTAGAACAGGCCTCTTGGGGCTACACCTTC. Its protein is CASSLEQASWGYTF. The chain is built from TRBV7-2 and TRBJ1-2; weak D call: TRBD1 (5 bases). The CDR3 is 14 amino acids. The germline CDR1 and CDR2 sequences are SGHTA and FQGNSA. Trimming cost V 1 base and J 8 bases, with 14 bases left between them. The whole variable domain, remainder taken from reference TRBV7-2 and TRBJ1-2, is GAGVSQSPSNKVTEKGKDVELRCDPISGHTALYWYRQSLGQGLEFLIYFQGNSAPDKSGLPSDRFSAERTGGSVSTLTIQRTQQEDSAVYLCASSLEQASWGYTFGSGTRLTVV.

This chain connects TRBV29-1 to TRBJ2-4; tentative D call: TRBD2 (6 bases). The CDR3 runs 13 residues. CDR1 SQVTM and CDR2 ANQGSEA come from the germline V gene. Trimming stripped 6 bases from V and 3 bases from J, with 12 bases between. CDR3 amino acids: CSVEGQVKNIQYF. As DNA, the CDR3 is TGCAGCGTGGAGGGGCAGGTCAAAAACATTCAGTACTTC.